The source of this T cell receptor beta chain is a study of tumor-infiltrating lymphocytes in primary liver carcinoma. Co-extracting RNA and DNA was done with roughly 17-34 mg of unsorted bulk tissue as input. Enrolled patients were chronically infected with HBV and treatment-naive. Findings of the study overall: Merely about 8-25% of top clones occurred in all five tumor regions. Significantly greater top-250-clone fractions characterized tumors relative to blood (p = 0.039).

A primer matching the constant region was used to make TCR beta cDNA from approximately 0.55 ug of total RNA. The TCR beta library was amplified through three nested multiplex PCR rounds in a modified ARM-PCR procedure. MiXCR was run by TCRdb on the multiplex PCR reads, yielding one entry per CDR3 protein. The table lists tens of thousands of distinct CDR3 sequences, about three quarters of them singletons. On this clonotype: What it binds is unknown. Given the absence of the conserved phenylalanine or tryptophan at the CDR3 end, a read error is likely.

The sequenced sample was liver tumor tissue from sampling region 2. Specified subset: tumor region T2, inferior pole. The TCR was taken from a middle-aged man with primary liver carcinoma and hepatitis B virus infection.

CDR3 protein: CSDSNAYEQYL. The CDR3 DNA reads as TGCAGCGACTCCAATGCCTACGAGCAGTACCTC. The chain links TRBV29-1 to TRBJ2-7; D is unresolved. The CDR3 covers 11 residues. Germline CDR1 SQVTM, CDR2 ANQGSEA. V was cut by 7 bases and J by 2 bases, with 9 bases left in between.